This T cell receptor (beta chain) was sequenced during a study of blood T cell repertoires in COVID-19. Study-wide background: Donors in the United States, Italy and Spain gave samples during acute or convalescent COVID-19.

Authors' methods: Estimates of nucleated cell counts were drawn from the amplification of reference gene primers. Assay used: immunoSEQ multiplex PCR; TCRdb lists only in-frame clones, some missing. The V and J calls and clone size were taken over from that table, and D and trimming were inferred from the DNA. The data show 200,000 to 250,000 clones, approximately 78% seen once. Germline V gene lookup returns CDR1 KGHSH and CDR2 LQKENI. This CDR3 region has 14 residues. V trimming: 1 base; J trimming: 3 bases; junction bases outside the gene matches: 2. Sequenced input: peripheral blood. The TCR comes from a woman at least 80 years old with COVID-19, enrolled during active disease. The V call is TRBV18, the J call TRBJ1-2; the match to TRBD1 covers 7 bases. The CDR3 spells CASSPRTGDYGYTF. CDR3 coding DNA: TGTGCCAGCTCACCACGTACAGGGGACTATGGCTACACCTTC.